The rows below give T cell receptor beta chains drawn from one sample of a study of CD39 and CD103 CD8 tumor-infiltrating T cells. The repertoire was sequenced with immunoSEQ multiplex PCR; TCRdb's copy has only in-frame clones and lacks some. Of thousands of clones in the sample, over 60% were seen once. Sequencing was carried out using CD8+ T cells sorted from blood. The receptor set was obtained from a human donor with head and neck squamous cell carcinoma. Both conserved end residues are part of each CDR3. A D gene is named only where the DNA matches it firmly. Size is stated for part of the rows, as once, few or many counts, or as a class when the clone is expanded.

abundance	d_gene	v_gene	j_gene	CDR3nt	CDR3aa
-	TRBD1	TRBV11-2	TRBJ2-1	TGTGCCAGCAGCTTAACCCCCCAGACAGGGCGCAATGAGCAGTTCTTC	CASSLTPQTGRNEQFF
-	-	TRBV5-4	TRBJ1-1	TGTGCCAGCAGCTTAGGTGGAGGTGGGACTGAAGCTTTCTTT	CASSLGGGGTEAFF
-	-	TRBV28	TRBJ2-2	TGTGCCAGCAGTTGTACGGGACCGACGAACACCGGGGAGCTGTTTTTT	CASSCTGPTNTGELFF
-	TRBD1	TRBV7-9	TRBJ2-7	TGTGCCATCCCGGGACAGGGACCCTACGAGCAGTACTTC	CAIPGQGPYEQYF
once	TRBD1	TRBV19	TRBJ2-7	TGTGCCAGTAGTATAGACCTGGACAGGGGGAAATCGGGGGAGCAGTACTTC	CASSIDLDRGKSGEQYF
once	TRBD2	TRBV7-9	TRBJ2-2	TGTGCCAGCAGCTCCCCTCTGGGGGGGTACACCGGGGAGCTGTTTTTT	CASSSPLGGYTGELFF
-	-	TRBV7-2	TRBJ2-7	TGTGCCAGCAGCTTAGACGGGAGTGGGGGAGAGCAGTACTTC	CASSLDGSGGEQYF
medium-sized	-	TRBV5-6	TRBJ1-5	TGTGCCAGCAGCTTGGGGAACAGAGGTAGCAATCAGCCCCAGCATTTT	CASSLGNRGSNQPQHF
-	TRBD1	TRBV7-9	TRBJ1-1	TGTGCCAGCAGCTTACTTGGGACAGACACTGAAGCTTTCTTT	CASSLLGTDTEAFF
-	-	TRBV6-5	TRBJ1-2	TGTGCCAGCAGTTACTCTGGGAACTATGGCTACACCTTC	CASSYSGNYGYTF
-	TRBD2	TRBV10-2	TRBJ2-1	TGCGCCAGCAGTGACAGGGATCTTAGCGGGGCCTACAATGAGCAGTTCTTC	CASSDRDLSGAYNEQFF
-	-	TRBV9	TRBJ2-1	TGTGCCAGCAGCGCGGAGGGCCTGGAAGATGAGCAGTTCTTC	CASSAEGLEDEQFF
-	TRBD2	TRBV6-5	TRBJ2-2	TGTGCCAGCGGGCGGGGGACCGGGGAGCTGTTTTTT	CASGRGTGELFF
-	-	TRBV28	TRBJ1-1	TGTGCCAGCAGTTTGGGAGACACTGAAGCTTTCTTT	CASSLGDTEAFF
-	-	TRBV7-2	TRBJ1-1	TGTGCCAGCAGCTTAGCTAGCGAGACTGAAGCTTTCTTT	CASSLASETEAFF
-	-	TRBV6-1	TRBJ2-2	TGTGCCAGCAGTGATAGACAGGAGGTGCTGAACACCGGGGAGCTGTTTTTT	CASSDRQEVLNTGELFF
-	-	TRBV30	TRBJ2-5	TGTGCCTGGAGTGTACTCGGGGGGCAATCAGAGACCCAGTACTTC	CAWSVLGGQSETQYF
-	-	TRBV6-5	TRBJ2-7	TGTGCCAGCAGTTTCGGCCCCCGGGGAACCTACGAGCAGTACTTC	CASSFGPRGTYEQYF
-	TRBD2	TRBV6-5	TRBJ2-1	TGTGCCAGCAGTTACTCTTTAGCGGGTGAGCAGTTCTTC	CASSYSLAGEQFF
-	-	TRBV9	TRBJ1-1	TGTGCCAGCAGCGTAGCCAGGGCCTCTGAAGCTTTCTTT	CASSVARASEAFF
-	TRBD1	TRBV28	TRBJ1-4	TGTGCCAGCAGTTCAATCCCTCAGACAGGGGGCTATGAAAAACTGTTTTTT	CASSSIPQTGGYEKLFF
-	-	TRBV6-5	TRBJ2-7	TGTGCCAGCAAGGGGGGATCCTACGAGCAGTACTTC	CASKGGSYEQYF
-	TRBD2	TRBV6-5	TRBJ2-3	TGTGCCAGCAGTTACTCAGCGTCTAGCGGGAGCGATACGCAGTATTTT	CASSYSASSGSDTQYF
-	TRBD1	TRBV29-1	TRBJ2-7	TGCAGCGTTGCAGGTGAAGGGACAGTGTCCTACGAGCAGTACTTC	CSVAGEGTVSYEQYF
once	-	TRBV23-1	TRBJ1-2	TGCGCCAGCACGGGCGGACCCTACGGGTATGGCTACACCTTC	CASTGGPYGYGYTF
-	-	TRBV11-2	TRBJ1-1	TGTGCCAGCAGCTCCCCCCAGGGAATGAACACTGAAGCTTTCTTT	CASSSPQGMNTEAFF
-	-	TRBV21-1	TRBJ2-5	TGTGCCAGCAGCAAGCCCAGGGGTAGCGGGGGGACTACCGAAGAGACCCAGTACTTC	CASSKPRGSGGTTEETQYF
-	-	TRBV4-1	TRBJ1-2	TGCGCCAGCAGCTGGGGGCCCTATGGCTACACCTTC	CASSWGPYGYTF
once	TRBD2	TRBV18	TRBJ2-5	TGTGCCAGCTCACCGTCCCGAGGATCTAGCGGGAGCGAAGAGACCCAGTACTTC	CASSPSRGSSGSEETQYF
few	-	TRBV14	TRBJ2-7	TGTGCCAGCAGCCAGGGGGGCGGTTCCTACGAGCAGTACTTC	CASSQGGGSYEQYF
medium-sized	TRBD2	TRBV6-1	TRBJ2-2	TGTGCCAGCAGTGCAACCGGGACTAGAGTTTTCGCCGGGGAGCTGTTTTTT	CASSATGTRVFAGELFF
-	-	TRBV5-1	TRBJ2-1	TGCGCCAGCAGTCCCCTGGGGGGCGTCTACAATGAGCAGTTCTTC	CASSPLGGVYNEQFF